The source of this T cell receptor (beta chain) is a study of blood T cell repertoires in COVID-19. Study overall: Sites in the United States, Italy and Spain provided acute and convalescent COVID-19 samples. Sources were T cells, B-cell-depleted T cells, or PBMCs; the material itself was cDNA or gDNA.

With 4 bases clipped from V and 3 bases from J, the junction kept 9 bases outside the gene matches. Germline-derived CDR1 and CDR2 are ENHRY and SYGVKD. The CDR3 is 16 residues long. Original processing methods: Nucleated cell number was recorded as an estimate derived from reference gene primer amplification. TCRdb's copy holds only in-frame clones and misses some; the assay was immunoSEQ multiplex PCR. V, J and clone size were drawn from that table, and D and trimming were deduced from the DNA. The table lists about 150,000 clones, just over 85% of them singletons, with roughly 3.5% in the top ten.

This receptor was taken from a man in his 70s with acute or convalescent COVID-19. V gene TRBV10-3 combines with J gene TRBJ1-1; TRBD1 matches at 9 bases. Sequenced: peripheral blood. For the CDR3, the DNA is TGTGCCATCAGTGGTCGGACAGGGGTCGCGGACACTGAAGCTTTCTTT. Translating it yields CAISGRTGVADTEAFF.